The present entry profiles one TCR beta chain with its context. The CDR3 is made up of 14 amino acids. With 6 bases removed from V and 0 bases from J, the gap between germline ends came to 12 bases. An amount of RNA that ranged from roughly 0.5 to 1 ug was reverse transcribed with random hexamers. TCRdb independently ran MiXCR on the immunoSEQ multiplex PCR reads; one entry per CDR3 protein. The repertoire includes about 200,000 distinct CDR3 sequences, 90% to 95% of them detected once, and about 0.1% sits in the top ten. The record originates from a study of CD8 T cells in Susac syndrome. The sequenced material came from CD4+ T cells from PBMCs. The rearrangement uses TRBV12-3 or TRBV12-4 and TRBJ2-7; D is perhaps TRBD2 (6 bases). The source is a human donor with Susac syndrome. The CDR3 DNA is TGTGCCAGCAGGACCGGAGGGAACTCCTACGAGCAGTACTTC. It is translated as CASRTGGNSYEQYF.